The next 29 T cell receptor beta chains were all read from a single sample in a study of OX40 agonist ivuxolimab in advanced cancers. Library construction relied on the immunoSEQ multiplex PCR assay. In TCRdb, the immuneACCESS table is reduced to in-frame sequences with V and J assigned. These tables do not hold every clone; where another copy was compared, an unresolved V gene accounts for under half, and the others remain unexplained. The sample yields just over 40,000 clones; about 88% were counted once. Around 16% of the sample comes from the top ten. Specimen: CD4+ or CD8+ T cells sorted from blood, collected in a trial of the OX40 agonist ivuxolimab. These receptors originate from an adult with an advanced solid tumor such as melanoma, head and neck, liver or kidney cancer.

The chain employs TRBV5-5 and TRBJ1-2, with a possible D match to TRBD1 (6 bases). Germline loops: CDR1 SGHKS, CDR2 YYEKEE (reference sequence). V lost 0 bases, J lost 2 bases, and 8 bases lay in between. The CDR3 has 14 amino acids. The CDR3 loop is CASSLGTGNYGYTF. The CDR3 DNA follows: TGTGCCAGCAGCTTGGGTACAGGGAACTATGGCTACACCTTC.

The chain joins TRBV28 to TRBJ1-2; TRBD1 matches at 7 bases. From germline, CDR1 is MDHEN and CDR2 SYDVKM. The CDR3 length is 16 residues. The V gene end was trimmed by 5 bases and the J gene end by 4 bases; junction bases not matched to a gene: 13. The CDR3: CASSISPTGWTYGYTF. The CDR3 DNA is TGTGCCAGCAGTATATCCCCGACAGGGTGGACCTATGGCTACACCTTC.

This chain links TRBV4-3 with TRBJ2-7, with D unresolved. Trimming took 4 bases from V and 2 from J, leaving 9 bases between them. CDR1 and CDR2 (germline): LGHNA, YSLEER. There are 13 residues in the CDR3. The CDR3 DNA reads as TGCGCCAGCAGCCCGACTGTCGCCTACGAGCAGTACTTC. This sequence encodes CASSPTVAYEQYF.

The V call is TRBV27, the J call TRBJ2-2; D might be TRBD1 (6 bases). Germline-derived CDR1 and CDR2 are MNHEY and SMNVEV (reference sequence). Trimming removed 2 bases at V and 2 bases at J, with 9 bases between. This CDR3 is built from 15 residues. The CDR3 reads CASSLTGINTGELFF. In DNA form, the CDR3 reads TGTGCCAGCAGTTTAACAGGGATAAACACCGGGGAGCTGTTTTTT.

The J gene is TRBJ2-2, the V gene TRBV19, with D tentatively TRBD2 (6 bases). The CDR3 length is 17 residues. Germline values: CDR1 LNHDA, CDR2 SQIVND (reference sequence). V was shortened by 1 base and J by 0 bases, with 12 bases between the two germline ends. CDR3 in DNA: TGTGCCAGTAGTATAGTTGGGGGGATAGCGAACACCGGGGAGCTGTTTTTT. Translating gives CASSIVGGIANTGELFF.

The chain employs TRBV19 and TRBJ1-1; D gene unclear. V was pared by 3 bases and J by 5 bases, with 10 bases between. Germline V lookup: CDR1 LNHDA, CDR2 SQIVND (reference sequence). The CDR3 sequence is 13 residues long. The CDR3 spells CASSISPGTEAFF. The CDR3, as DNA: TGTGCCAGTAGTATCTCCCCCGGGACTGAAGCTTTCTTT.

The rearrangement uses TRBV11-2 and TRBJ1-5, with D uncertain. V was pared by 1 base and J by 1 base, with 5 bases between. Germline CDR1 SGHAT, CDR2 FQNNGV. The CDR3 runs 14 residues. The CDR3 reads CASSLGHSNQPQHF. CDR3 coding DNA: TGTGCCAGCAGCTTAGGTCACAGCAATCAGCCCCAGCATTTT.

V gene TRBV6-5 combines with J gene TRBJ2-4; D may be TRBD2 (6 bases). The CDR3 has 13 amino acids. Germline V gene lookup returns CDR1 MNHEY and CDR2 SVGAGI. V shed 0 bases and J shed 6 bases, with 6 bases lying between them. CDR3: CASSYSGGNIQYF. CDR3 nucleotides: TGTGCCAGCAGTTACTCCGGGGGAAACATTCAGTACTTC.

V and J are TRBV9 and TRBJ1-1; D ambiguous. Germline V gene lookup returns CDR1 SGDLS and CDR2 YYNGEE. This CDR3 has 15 amino acids. V was shortened by 3 bases and J by 1 base, with 13 bases between the two germline ends. The CDR3 bases are TGTGCCAGCAGCGGACCTGGACGGGCGAACACTGAAGCTTTCTTT. It specifies CASSGPGRANTEAFF. The entire variable domain, with the rest obtained from reference TRBV9 and TRBJ1-1, is as follows: DSGVTQTPKHLITATGQRVTLRCSPRSGDLSVYWYQQSLDQGLQFLIQYYNGEERAKGNILERFSAQQFPDLHSELNLSSLELGDSALYFCASSGPGRANTEAFFGQGTRLTVV.

J is TRBJ2-7 and V is TRBV9; D tentatively reads TRBD1 or TRBD2 (6 bases each). Between the trimmed V and J ends, which lost 0 bases and 11 bases, there was a span of 15 bases. CDR1 is SGDLS, CDR2 YYNGEE, per germline. This CDR3 has 13 amino acids. The CDR3 nucleotides are TGTGCCAGCAGCGTAGGAGGGGACGGGGGCGAGTACTTC. Translation gives CASSVGGDGGEYF.

DNA of the CDR3: TGTGCCAGCAGCTTCAGCGGCCCGATTAGAAATGAGCAGTTCTTC. This encodes CASSFSGPIRNEQFF. This sequence joins TRBV4-2 and TRBJ2-1, with D possibly matching TRBD2 (5 bases). Between the trimmed V and J ends, which lost 5 bases and 7 bases, there was a span of 18 bases. The CDR3 totals 15 residues. The germline gives CDR1 LGHNA, CDR2 YNFKEQ.

This chain links TRBV4-3 with TRBJ2-2; 8 bases match TRBD2. V shed 4 bases and J 3 bases; nucleotides not matched to a gene: 10. The germline V gene encodes CDR1 LGHNA and CDR2 YSLEER. The CDR3 has 17 amino acids. This CDR3 is CASSRLRTSRYTGELFF. CDR3 sequence (DNA): TGCGCCAGCAGCCGCCTTAGGACTAGCAGATACACCGGGGAGCTGTTTTTT.

V and J are TRBV4-1 and TRBJ1-3; D is unresolved. The V gene lost 2 bases and the J gene lost 0 bases, with 8 bases spanning the gap. CDR1 is MGHRA, CDR2 YSYEKL, per germline. CDR3 size: 15 residues. The CDR3 DNA reads TGCGCCAGCAGCCAATCTGGAGCCTCTGGAAACACCATATATTTT. It codes for CASSQSGASGNTIYF.

In nucleotides, the CDR3 is TGTGCCTGGAGCCCGACTAGCGTCCAAGAGACCCAGTACTTC. Protein product: CAWSPTSVQETQYF. V is TRBV30 and J is TRBJ2-5; TRBD2 matches at 8 bases. V lost 3 bases, J lost 1 base, and 4 bases stayed unmatched. CDR3 length: 14 amino acids. The germline gives CDR1 GTSNPN, CDR2 SVGIG (reference sequence).

V usage is TRBV9 and J usage is TRBJ2-5; TRBD2 matches at 9 bases. CDR1 is SGDLS and CDR2 is YYNGEE in the germline V gene. The trim removed 4 bases at V and 4 bases at J, leaving 11 bases unmatched. The CDR3 contains 16 residues. CDR3: CASSPVGGRAGETQYF. The DNA of the CDR3 is TGTGCCAGCAGCCCTGTAGGCGGGAGGGCCGGAGAGACCCAGTACTTC.

V gene TRBV9 combines with J gene TRBJ1-3; unclear D gene. V lost 3 bases to trimming and J lost 0 bases, with 7 bases between them. Germline CDR1 is SGDLS and CDR2 is YYNGEE. The CDR3 extends over 14 amino acids. The CDR3 reads CASSGRSSGNTIYF. CDR3 DNA: TGTGCCAGCAGCGGACGGAGCTCTGGAAACACCATATATTTT.

This clone counts as medium-sized. This chain uses TRBV9 with TRBJ1-5; a weak D match, TRBD1 (5 bases). The V and J ends lost 0 bases and 6 bases respectively, with 7 bases between them. CDR1 SGDLS and CDR2 YYNGEE come from the germline V gene. The CDR3 contains 13 residues. In DNA form, the CDR3 reads TGTGCCAGCAGCGTAGGAGGGACTCAGCCCCAGCATTTT. It translates to CASSVGGTQPQHF.

This chain connects TRBV7-9 to TRBJ1-6, with D perhaps TRBD1 (5 bases). Per the germline V gene, CDR1 is SEHNR and CDR2 is FQNEAQ (reference sequence). The CDR3 has 15 residues. The V end was cut by 5 bases, the J end by 11 bases, with 19 bases between. This CDR3 reads CASSPPTDANPPLHF. CDR3 nucleotides: TGTGCCAGCAGCCCGCCGACAGACGCAAATCCACCCCTCCACTTT.

The chain carries TRBV7-9 and TRBJ2-3; no reliable D call. The CDR3 runs 12 residues. From germline, CDR1 is SEHNR and CDR2 FQNEAQ (reference sequence). With 1 base removed from V and 6 bases from J, the gap between germline ends came to 5 bases. The CDR3 reads CASSLGVDTQYF. The CDR3 DNA reads as TGTGCCAGCAGCTTAGGGGTGGATACGCAGTATTTT. Based on the CDR3 plus reference TRBV7-9 and TRBJ2-3, the full variable domain is DTGVSQNPRHKITKRGQNVTFRCDPISEHNRLYWYRQTLGQGPEFLTYFQNEAQLEKSRLLSDRFSAERPKGSFSTLEIQRTEQGDSAMYLCASSLGVDTQYFGPGTRLTVL.

The gene calls are TRBV9 and TRBJ1-2; the match to TRBD1 covers 9 bases. V dropped 1 base and J dropped 2; count of bases not matched to a gene: 12. This CDR3 contains 18 residues. Germline V gene data show CDR1 as SGDLS and CDR2 as YYNGEE. In nucleotides, the CDR3 is TGTGCCAGCAGCGTAAAGAAGGACAGGGGACCCATCAACTATGGCTACACCTTC. Translated: CASSVKKDRGPINYGYTF.

The chain recombines TRBV14 with TRBJ2-4; possible D gene TRBD1, 6 bases. The ends were cut back, 1 base at V and 0 bases at J, with 10 bases in the middle. This CDR3 is 16 amino acids long. Germline values: CDR1 SGHDN, CDR2 FVKESK. The CDR3 protein is CASSQAGTLAKNIQYF. CDR3 nucleotides: TGTGCCAGCAGCCAAGCCGGGACATTAGCCAAAAACATTCAGTACTTC.

This sequence joins TRBV4-3 and TRBJ1-1; D unclear. CDR3 length equals 15 residues. In germline, CDR1 is LGHNA, CDR2 YSLEER. The V and J ends lost 0 bases and 2 bases respectively, with 10 bases between them. This CDR3 reads CASSQDSRTNTEAFF. DNA for the CDR3: TGCGCCAGCAGCCAAGATTCCAGAACCAACACTGAAGCTTTCTTT.

V usage is TRBV13 and J usage is TRBJ2-6; D is undetermined. CDR1 PRHDT and CDR2 FYEKMQ come from the germline V gene (reference sequence). CDR3 length: 14 residues. V shed 4 bases and J shed 2 bases, with 6 bases lying between them. CDR3 sequence (DNA): TGTGCCAGCAGCTCTCGAACTGGGGCCAACGTCCTGACTTTC. It encodes CASSSRTGANVLTF.

This rearrangement joins TRBV7-8 to TRBJ2-1, with 9 bases aligning to TRBD2. V shed 5 bases, J shed 4 bases, and the junction held 9 bases outside the gene matches. Germline V lookup: CDR1 SGHVS, CDR2 FQNEAQ. The CDR3 loop spans 16 amino acids. CDR3 residues: CASSRYEAGGYNEQFF. As DNA, the CDR3 is TGTGCCAGCAGCCGATACGAAGCGGGAGGTTACAATGAGCAGTTCTTC.

The chain couples TRBV4-2 to TRBJ1-5, with D possibly TRBD1 on 5 matching bases. CDR1 and CDR2 from the germline V gene are LGHNA and YNFKEQ. The CDR3 consists of 12 residues. Trimming took off 3 bases at V and 5 bases at J, with 5 bases between the two ends. CDR3 loop: CASSQGDQPQHF. The DNA of the CDR3 is TGTGCCAGCAGCCAGGGGGATCAGCCCCAGCATTTT.

The table lists this clone with a count of one. CDR3 sequence reads: CASSPELAIRDTQYF. The CDR3 DNA is TGTGCCAGCAGCCCGGAACTAGCAATCAGGGATACGCAGTATTTT. The chain employs TRBV5-4 and TRBJ2-3; D perhaps matches TRBD2 (6 bases). Germline values: CDR1 SGHNT, CDR2 YYREEE (reference sequence). The CDR3 totals 15 residues. Trimming shortened V by 4 bases and J by 6 bases, and 18 bases separated the two germline ends. Together with reference TRBV5-4 and TRBJ2-3, the CDR3 gives the full variable domain: ETGVTQSPTHLIKTRGQQVTLRCSSQSGHNTVSWYQQALGQGPQFIFQYYREEENGRGNFPPRFSGLQFPNYSSELNVNALELDDSALYLCASSPELAIRDTQYFGPGTRLTVL.

This chain uses TRBV9 with TRBJ2-7; 10 bases are a match to TRBD1. The CDR3 covers 12 residues. Per the germline V gene, CDR1 is SGDLS and CDR2 is YYNGEE. After removal of 7 bases from V and 4 bases from J, the junction contained 2 bases not matched to a gene. As DNA, the CDR3 is TGTGCCAGCGGACAGGGGGAATACGAGCAGTACTTC. Its protein is CASGQGEYEQYF.

The rearrangement joins TRBV11-2 to TRBJ2-6; D remains unclear. This CDR3 comprises 16 residues. Germline V CDR1 and CDR2: SGHAT, FQNNGV. The V gene lost 5 bases and the J gene lost 3 bases, with 14 bases spanning the gap. The CDR3 is CASSPNPGGGANVLTF. The CDR3 DNA reads as TGTGCCAGCAGCCCAAACCCGGGTGGTGGGGCCAACGTCCTGACTTTC.

This chain connects TRBV2 to TRBJ2-1; possible D gene TRBD2, 6 bases. Germline CDR1 is SNHLY and CDR2 is FYNNEI. V dropped 4 bases and J dropped 4 bases, with 11 bases sitting between them. The CDR3 extends over 14 amino acids. The CDR3 reads CASSASESYNEQFF. Written as DNA, the CDR3 is TGTGCCAGCAGTGCTAGCGAAAGTTACAATGAGCAGTTCTTC.